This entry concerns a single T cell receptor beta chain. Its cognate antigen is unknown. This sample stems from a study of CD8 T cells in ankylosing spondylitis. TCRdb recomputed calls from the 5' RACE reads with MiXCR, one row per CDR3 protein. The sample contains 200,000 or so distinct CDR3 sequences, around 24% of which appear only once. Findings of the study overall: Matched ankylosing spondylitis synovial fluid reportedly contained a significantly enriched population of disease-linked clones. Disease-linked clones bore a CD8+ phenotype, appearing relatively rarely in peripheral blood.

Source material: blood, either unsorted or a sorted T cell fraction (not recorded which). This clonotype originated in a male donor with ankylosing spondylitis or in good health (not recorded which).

The CDR3 sequence: CASSEEGRIADTQYF. CDR3 in DNA: TGTGCCAGCAGTGAGGAGGGAAGGATCGCAGATACGCAGTATTTT. This chain uses TRBV25-1 with TRBJ2-3; D perhaps matches TRBD2 (6 bases). The V and J ends lost 3 bases and 4 bases respectively, with 14 bases between them. CDR1 and CDR2 from the germline V gene are MGHDK and SYGVNS. The CDR3 is 15 amino acids. Variable domain in full (rest from reference TRBV25-1 and TRBJ2-3): EADIYQTPRYLVIGTGKKITLECSQTMGHDKMYWYQQDPGMELHLIHYSYGVNSTEKGDLSSESTVSRIRTEHFPLTLESARPSHTSQYLCASSEEGRIADTQYFGPGTRLTVL.